This TCR beta chain was sequenced in a study of identical twins. The V gene lost 3 bases and the J gene lost 3 bases, with 12 bases spanning the gap. The CDR3 is 15 residues long. The germline V gene encodes CDR1 SGHTA and CDR2 FQGNSA. This clonotype has just a few counts. What it recognizes is unknown. Findings of the study overall: Conclusions leaned on cross-sectional statistical analysis and did not track the same donors over time. Twins' excess sharing was less marked for out-of-frame beta sequences.

TCRdb re-called the 5' RACE reads through MiXCR, storing one row per CDR3 protein. The sample lists 1.5 million to 2 million distinct CDR3 sequences; roughly 35% were seen once. The receptor comes from a newborn girl in good health. The chain joins TRBV7-2 to TRBJ2-1; D might be TRBD2 (6 bases). Sequenced input: cord blood. The CDR3 sequence is CASSLDSGLYNEQFF. The CDR3 DNA is TGTGCCAGCAGCTTGGATAGCGGACTCTACAATGAGCAGTTCTTC. The full variable domain, rest sourced from reference TRBV7-2 and TRBJ2-1, is GAGVSQSPSNKVTEKGKDVELRCDPISGHTALYWYRQSLGQGLEFLIYFQGNSAPDKSGLPSDRFSAERTGGSVSTLTIQRTQQEDSAVYLCASSLDSGLYNEQFFGPGTRLTVL.